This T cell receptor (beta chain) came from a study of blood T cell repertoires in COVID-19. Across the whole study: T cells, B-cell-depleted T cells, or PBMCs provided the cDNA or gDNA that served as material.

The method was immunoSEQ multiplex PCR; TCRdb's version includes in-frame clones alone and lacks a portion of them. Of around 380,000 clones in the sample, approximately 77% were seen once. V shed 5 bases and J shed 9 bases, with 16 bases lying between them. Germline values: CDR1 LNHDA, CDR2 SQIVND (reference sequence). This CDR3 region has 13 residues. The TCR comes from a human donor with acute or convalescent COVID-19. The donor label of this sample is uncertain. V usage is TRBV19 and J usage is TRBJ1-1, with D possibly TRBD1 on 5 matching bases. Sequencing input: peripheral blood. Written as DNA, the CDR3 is TGTGCCAGTAGTCCAACAGGAGTGGGCAAAGCTTTCTTT. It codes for CASSPTGVGKAFF.